The rows below give T cell receptor beta chains drawn from one sample of a study of OX40 agonist ivuxolimab in advanced cancers. Measured with immunoSEQ multiplex PCR; TCRdb has only the in-frame clones, and not every one. The table records more than 75,000 clones, roughly nine tenths of them present only once. The material sequenced was CD4+ or CD8+ T cells sorted from blood, taken in a trial of the OX40 agonist ivuxolimab. The receptors derive from an adult with an advanced solid tumor such as melanoma, head and neck, liver or kidney cancer. Each CDR3 is given with its conserved first and last residue. D genes are given only for firm matches. Only part of the rows carry a size: once, few, many, or a class if the clone is expanded.

DNA: TGTGCCAGCAGTGAAGCTGCAGGGCAGGCTTCACCCCTCCACTTT; CDR3: CASSEAAGQASPLHF; size: NA; V: TRBV6-1; J: TRBJ1-6; D: NA
DNA: TGTGCCAGCAGTCCAACAGTCACTCCTGGAAACACCATATATTTT; CDR3: CASSPTVTPGNTIYF; size: once; V: TRBV4-2; J: TRBJ1-3; D: NA
DNA: TGTGCCAGTAGTATAGGGCAGGTAAACAGCGGGCGCAATTCACCCCTCCACTTT; CDR3: CASSIGQVNSGRNSPLHF; size: NA; V: TRBV19; J: TRBJ1-6; D: NA
DNA: TGCGCCAGCAGCTCACTTTGGGGAGACTTGAACACTGAAGCTTTCTTT; CDR3: CASSSLWGDLNTEAFF; size: NA; V: TRBV5-1; J: TRBJ1-1; D: NA
DNA: TGTGCCAGCAGTTTAGGTCGGGCCGCCGGACAGGGGAAAGCTTTCTTT; CDR3: CASSLGRAAGQGKAFF; size: once; V: TRBV27; J: TRBJ1-1; D: TRBD1
DNA: TGTGCCAGCTATGGCGACAGCTACTCTGGAAACACCATATATTTT; CDR3: CASYGDSYSGNTIYF; size: NA; V: TRBV6-5; J: TRBJ1-3; D: NA
DNA: TGTGCCACCAGCAGAGTAAGGAGCGAAGAGACCCAGTACTTC; CDR3: CATSRVRSEETQYF; size: NA; V: TRBV15; J: TRBJ2-5; D: NA
DNA: TGTGCCAGTAGTATGGGGACTCGGGCTGGAAACACCATATATTTT; CDR3: CASSMGTRAGNTIYF; size: NA; V: TRBV19; J: TRBJ1-3; D: NA
DNA: TGTGCCAGCAGTCTTGGACAGGGTGAAGCTTTCTTT; CDR3: CASSLGQGEAFF; size: few; V: TRBV6-5; J: TRBJ1-1; D: TRBD1
DNA: TGTGCCAGCTCACCACCTCGGGTTTCTCACAATGAGCAGTTCTTC; CDR3: CASSPPRVSHNEQFF; size: NA; V: TRBV18; J: TRBJ2-1; D: NA
DNA: TGTGCCTGGAGTAACTCAGGTGGTTGGGGTTTCTTT; CDR3: CAWSNSGGWGFF; size: once; V: TRBV30; J: TRBJ1-1; D: NA
DNA: TGTGCCAGCAGCCAGCTAGGACAGGGGGCGATCAACTATGGCTACACCTTC; CDR3: CASSQLGQGAINYGYTF; size: few; V: TRBV13; J: TRBJ1-2; D: TRBD1
DNA: TGTGCCAGCAGCCTAAGCGGGGGGGTAAACAATGAGCAGTTCTTC; CDR3: CASSLSGGVNNEQFF; size: NA; V: TRBV7-9; J: TRBJ2-1; D: TRBD2
DNA: TGTGCCAGCAGTTACTGGACAGTATCAAAAGAGACCCAGTACTTC; CDR3: CASSYWTVSKETQYF; size: NA; V: TRBV6-6; J: TRBJ2-5; D: NA
DNA: TGTGCCAGTAGGCGGACACCCTCTGGAAACACCATATATTTT; CDR3: CASRRTPSGNTIYF; size: NA; V: TRBV19; J: TRBJ1-3; D: NA
DNA: TGTGCCAGCAGCCAGGGACGGGCTGGGTATGGCTACACCTTC; CDR3: CASSQGRAGYGYTF; size: NA; V: TRBV7-2; J: TRBJ1-2; D: NA
DNA: TGTGCCAGCAGTTACTCTGGAAACACCATATATTTT; CDR3: CASSYSGNTIYF; size: NA; V: TRBV14; J: TRBJ1-3; D: NA
DNA: TGTGCCAGCAGCTCCGGGACAGGAGGTGAAAAACTGTTTTTT; CDR3: CASSSGTGGEKLFF; size: NA; V: TRBV5-5; J: TRBJ1-4; D: TRBD1
DNA: TGTGCCAGCAACCTCGCGACAGGGGCGGGACAGCCCCAGCATTTT; CDR3: CASNLATGAGQPQHF; size: NA; V: TRBV2; J: TRBJ1-5; D: TRBD1
DNA: TGTGCCAGCAGTTACAAAGGAGGGGACTACGAGCAGTACTTC; CDR3: CASSYKGGDYEQYF; size: NA; V: TRBV6-6; J: TRBJ2-7; D: NA
DNA: TGTGCCAGCAGCTTATCCAGGGTTGGTACTGAAGCTTTCTTT; CDR3: CASSLSRVGTEAFF; size: NA; V: TRBV7-9; J: TRBJ1-1; D: NA
DNA: TGCGCCAGCAGTTTGATGACTAACTCCTACAATGAGCAGTTCTTC; CDR3: CASSLMTNSYNEQFF; size: NA; V: TRBV5-1; J: TRBJ2-1; D: NA
DNA: TGCGCCAGCAGCCAAGATCGGCTCAGGGGGCCTTCTGGAAACACCATATATTTT; CDR3: CASSQDRLRGPSGNTIYF; size: few; V: TRBV4-1; J: TRBJ1-3; D: TRBD1
DNA: TGCGCCAGCAGCCGAGAGGGGGAGCAGTACTTC; CDR3: CASSREGEQYF; size: NA; V: TRBV4-3; J: TRBJ2-7; D: NA
DNA: TGTGCCAGCAGCTTAACAGCGGGGGGGCTGGGTGAGCAGTTCTTC; CDR3: CASSLTAGGLGEQFF; size: NA; V: TRBV7-2; J: TRBJ2-1; D: TRBD2
DNA: TGTGCCAGCAGTTTGGGAGAAGCTTTCTTT; CDR3: CASSLGEAFF; size: NA; V: TRBV28; J: TRBJ1-1; D: NA
DNA: TGTGCCAGCAGGCTCGGACTAGCGGGGATCTACGAGCAGTACTTC; CDR3: CASRLGLAGIYEQYF; size: NA; V: TRBV6-5; J: TRBJ2-7; D: TRBD2
DNA: TGCGCCAGCAGCAAAGACCGGGACATAATCAATCAGCCCCAGCATTTT; CDR3: CASSKDRDIINQPQHF; size: NA; V: TRBV4-1; J: TRBJ1-5; D: NA
DNA: TGTGCCAGCAGTTACCTGGACAGGGGCACCTACGAGCAGTACTTC; CDR3: CASSYLDRGTYEQYF; size: NA; V: TRBV6-6; J: TRBJ2-7; D: TRBD1
DNA: TGTGCCAGCTCACCAAGGGACGGAAAAGAGACCCAGTACTTC; CDR3: CASSPRDGKETQYF; size: NA; V: TRBV18; J: TRBJ2-5; D: NA
DNA: TGTGCCAGCAGCCCGGACGGGAGCTTTCAGCCCCAGCATTTT; CDR3: CASSPDGSFQPQHF; size: NA; V: TRBV5-6; J: TRBJ1-5; D: NA
DNA: TGCAGCGTTGCCCAGAAATTAACGCTCGAGCAGTACTTC; CDR3: CSVAQKLTLEQYF; size: NA; V: TRBV29-1; J: TRBJ2-7; D: NA
DNA: TGTGCCAGCAGTTTACTCGGGACAGGGTACCAAGAGACCCAGTACTTC; CDR3: CASSLLGTGYQETQYF; size: few; V: TRBV28; J: TRBJ2-5; D: TRBD1
DNA: TGTGCCAGCAGCTCCCCCGGGAGAGGCTCCGAGCAGTACTTC; CDR3: CASSSPGRGSEQYF; size: few; V: TRBV11-1; J: TRBJ2-7; D: NA
DNA: TGTGCCAGCAGCCCGGACACTTCTAACTATGGCTACACCTTC; CDR3: CASSPDTSNYGYTF; size: once; V: TRBV5-5; J: TRBJ1-2; D: NA
DNA: TGTGCCACCATGGACAGGGACGGCAATCAGCCCCAGCATTTT; CDR3: CATMDRDGNQPQHF; size: NA; V: TRBV10-3; J: TRBJ1-5; D: TRBD1
DNA: TGCGCCAGCAGCGGGAGGGACGATACGCAGTATTTT; CDR3: CASSGRDDTQYF; size: NA; V: TRBV5-1; J: TRBJ2-3; D: TRBD2
DNA: TGCGCCAGCAGCTTGCCTAGCCCCTACAATGAGCAGTTCTTC; CDR3: CASSLPSPYNEQFF; size: NA; V: TRBV5-1; J: TRBJ2-1; D: NA
DNA: TGTGCCAGCTCACCACCGGGACGATACCTCGGGGGGAACACTGAAGCTTTCTTT; CDR3: CASSPPGRYLGGNTEAFF; size: NA; V: TRBV18; J: TRBJ1-1; D: NA
DNA: TGTGCTAGTGGTTTGAGGTTTAACACTGAAGCTTTCTTT; CDR3: CASGLRFNTEAFF; size: NA; V: TRBV12-5; J: TRBJ1-1; D: NA